This TCR beta chain was captured in a study of T cells in Graves' hyperthyroidism and ophthalmopathy (dated by TCRdb to the late 2010s). In terms of the full investigation: Peripheral blood samples were taken at initial diagnosis, before any treatment was given. Following sampling, methimazole starting at 30 mg daily was given to hyperthyroidism patients, and high-dose intravenous methylprednisolone was given to ophthalmopathy patients. To identify TCR V-J signatures that set the groups apart, the researchers used a discovery cohort of more than 95 patients, made up of 40 to 45 with Graves' ophthalmopathy and 55 to 65 with stable Graves' hyperthyroidism. Prospective prediction of ophthalmopathy was tested in an independent validation cohort of approximately 19 hyperthyroidism patients and 15 to 17 patients who later progressed to ophthalmopathy. The roughly 100 discovery patients were randomly divided into training and test sets at a 7:3 ratio. TCR Vbeta CDR3 sequencing of 130 to 150 peripheral blood samples (over 40 ophthalmopathy, around 80 hyperthyroidism and approximately 17 progressor patients) is reported in the paper. The study also compared thyroid tissue and blood T-cell repertoires from a handful of Graves' hyperthyroidism patients.

At the junction V is shortened by 3 bases and J by 5 bases; bases outside the gene matches: 12. The CDR3 covers 15 residues, taking in both the cysteine and the phenylalanine. Solely the CDR3 DNA is kept, with 45 bases framed from the first base. CDR1 and CDR2 are read off the germline V gene (reference sequence) as DFQATT and SNEGSKA. Amplification of TCR beta CDR3 regions was carried out from RNA transcripts. For the first round of RT-PCR on the TCR CDR3, the HTBI primer set was used together with the Qiagen OneStep RT-PCR kit. A second multiplex PCR round built the libraries, followed by size selection and purification. Paired-end sequencing of the libraries was performed with 100 bp reads on an Illumina HiSeq2000. The source study handled its data this way. SOAPnuke was used to process the raw data, throwing out any read that contained adapters or uncalled bases, had a mean Phred below 15, or lacked an exact constant-primer or identifier match. COPE v1.2.5 was used to merge the high-quality paired reads, and each unique nucleotide sequence was defined as a clonotype. MiTCR v1.1 was used to align the clonotypes against IMGT TRBV, TRBD and TRBJ reference segments. Analysis was restricted to V-J combinations with a frequency above 0.0001, which covered over 98% of repertoires. A TCS score was defined as the ratio of F50 (clonal expansion) to E x V (chaos), with BLOSUM62-based TCRdist applied between CDR3 peptides within each V-J. Welch's t-statistics and random forest reduced 500 to 650 V-J features to roughly 13, which were used in a naive Bayes classifier (R e1071). TCRdb took the public reads, trimmed them with fastp at Q25, ran MiXCR for clone calling and kept in-frame beta chains. Rows are unified per CDR3 protein, each entry keeping the most common DNA and genes. The V and J calls, along with clone size, are taken from TCRdb and not from the paper's own processing. The sample table records 400,000 to 500,000 distinct CDR3 sequences; roughly 14% of these occur just once. The ten largest make up roughly an eighth of the sample.

The study at large found these results: In validation, progression to ophthalmopathy was predicted by the model with about 70% sensitivity and around 75% specificity, a median of around 6.5 months before onset. Most expanded thyroid clonotypes (frequency above 0.001) were also detected in blood, suggesting blood repertoires may reflect thyroid immune responses. A 13 V-J signature model separated ophthalmopathy from stable hyperthyroidism, with approximately 86% sensitivity and 81.08% specificity in cross-validation and 80%/75% in testing. Sample size was not statistically predetermined, and investigators were not blinded to group allocation.

Ophthalmopathy patients had moderately to severely active disease, with a Clinical Activity Score of 3 or more, a NOSPECS grade of 4 or more, and a disease duration of less than 3 months. Any patient with an uncontrolled infection, another autoimmune disease, pregnancy or lactation was excluded. Diagnoses were based on clinical symptoms, serum thyroxine and TRAb, thyroid ultrasound and orbital computed tomography. PBMCs were isolated from about 9.1 ml of fresh peripheral blood by Ficoll-Paque density gradient centrifugation. Total RNA was extracted with Trizol reagent, and quality was checked on an Agilent 2100 Bioanalyzer. This clonotype was seen more than once but under ten times. It has no known antigen specificity. The input lacks base qualities; no much larger clone sits a single base away.

The specimen was blood. The receptor was derived from a young man with Graves' ophthalmopathy. Recombination joined TRBV20-1 with TRBJ2-5, with 7 bases in between that match TRBD1. The DNA sequence is TGCAGTGCTAGCCCAGTGGCAGGGGGATCGGAGACCCAGTACTTC. The encoded protein is CSASPVAGGSETQYF.